This is a list of T cell receptor beta chains from one sample in a study of CD8 T cells in ankylosing spondylitis. One entry per CDR3 protein, called by TCRdb with MiXCR from the 5' RACE reads. The sample carries some 200,000 distinct CDR3 sequences, over 15% recorded once. Sequences were obtained from blood, either unsorted or a sorted T cell fraction (not recorded which). The source is a male donor under 35 with ankylosing spondylitis or in good health (not recorded which). The CDR3 runs from the conserved cysteine through the conserved F or W. The order of the fields is clone size, V gene, D gene, J gene, CDR3 protein, CDR3 DNA. The D gene is left open where the match is weak. Some rows mark clone size as missing; the rest say once, few, many or name a class of expanded clone.

many	TRBV3-1	NA	TRBJ2-2	CASSLKGGNTGELFF	TGTGCCAGCAGCCTAAAGGGGGGGAACACCGGGGAGCTGTTTTTT
NA	TRBV7-3	NA	TRBJ2-5	CASSLTREETQYF	TGTGCCAGCAGCTTAACTAGGGAAGAGACCCAGTACTTC
many	TRBV24-1	NA	TRBJ2-2	CATSDLFQVTGELFF	TGTGCCACCAGTGATTTGTTTCAAGTCACCGGGGAGCTGTTTTTT
many	TRBV11-2	TRBD1	TRBJ1-6	CASSRDSVYNSPLHF	TGTGCCAGCAGCCGGGACAGCGTCTATAATTCACCCCTCCACTTT
many	TRBV4-3	NA	TRBJ2-1	CASSQESPTNEQFF	TGCGCCAGCAGCCAAGAGAGCCCTACAAATGAGCAGTTCTTC
many	TRBV4-1	NA	TRBJ1-1	CASSQDSLRFSTEAFF	TGCGCCAGCAGCCAAGATTCGCTCAGGTTTTCCACTGAAGCTTTCTTT
many	TRBV27	TRBD2	TRBJ2-4	CASRGGGLIQYF	TGTGCCAGCAGGGGGGGGGGACTAATTCAGTACTTC
many	TRBV12-3/TRBV12-4	TRBD2	TRBJ2-5	CASSLFASGISMETQYF	TGTGCCAGCAGTTTGTTTGCTAGCGGGATTAGTATGGAGACCCAGTACTTC
many	TRBV5-1	TRBD2	TRBJ2-1	CASSQRSGTYNEQFF	TGCGCCAGCAGTCAGAGAAGCGGGACCTACAATGAGCAGTTCTTC
many	TRBV12-3/TRBV12-4	NA	TRBJ2-3	CASSLSTGIDTQYF	TGTGCCAGCAGTTTATCTACAGGGATAGATACGCAGTATTTT
many	TRBV28	NA	TRBJ2-7	CASSPSPGAGHYEQYF	TGTGCCAGCAGCCCTTCCCCGGGTGCGGGACACTACGAGCAGTACTTC
many	TRBV7-3	TRBD2	TRBJ2-1	CASSTSGSLGEQFF	TGTGCCAGCAGTACTAGCGGGAGTTTAGGGGAGCAGTTCTTC
NA	TRBV5-1	TRBD2	TRBJ2-6	CASSSTSGSSGANVLTF	TGCGCCAGCAGTTCTACTAGCGGGAGCTCTGGGGCCAACGTCCTGACTTTC
few	TRBV5-6	NA	TRBJ1-3	CASRSTSGNTIYF	TGTGCCAGCCGATCTACCTCTGGAAACACCATATATTTT
many	TRBV6-2/TRBV6-3	NA	TRBJ2-3	CASSYWRVGADTQYF	TGTGCCAGCAGTTATTGGAGGGTCGGAGCAGATACGCAGTATTTT
NA	TRBV5-1	NA	TRBJ2-1	CASSLSQLGNNEQFF	TGCGCCAGCAGCTTGTCCCAGTTAGGGAACAATGAGCAGTTCTTC
NA	TRBV10-3	NA	TRBJ2-5	CAISAGQTSIDETQYF	TGTGCCATCAGTGCTGGGCAGACGAGTATTGATGAGACCCAGTACTTC
many	TRBV6-5	NA	TRBJ2-4	CASSSDHIQYF	TGTGCCAGCAGTTCGGACCATATTCAGTACTTC
NA	TRBV30	TRBD1	TRBJ1-5	CAWSTSGGQPQHF	TGTGCCTGGAGTACGTCAGGGGGTCAGCCCCAGCATTTT
once	TRBV11-3	TRBD2	TRBJ2-5	CASSQRGLAGEETQYF	TGTGCCAGCAGCCAGCGCGGGCTAGCGGGAGAGGAGACCCAGTACTTC
many	TRBV6-2/TRBV6-3	NA	TRBJ1-2	CASSYAQGLRYGYTF	TGTGCCAGCAGTTACGCCCAGGGTTTACGGTATGGCTACACCTTC
NA	TRBV5-1	TRBD1	TRBJ2-2	CASSVGTVGTGELFF	TGCGCCAGCAGCGTCGGGACAGTAGGAACCGGGGAGCTGTTTTTT
many	TRBV4-3	TRBD1	TRBJ2-7	CASSPGDRSYEQYF	TGCGCCAGCAGCCCTGGGGACAGATCCTACGAGCAGTACTTC
many	TRBV20-1	NA	TRBJ2-1	CSARPVGEQFF	TGCAGTGCTCGCCCCGTCGGTGAGCAGTTCTTC
many	TRBV15	NA	TRBJ1-1	CATSRDSVEAFF	TGTGCCACCAGCAGAGACTCAGTCGAAGCTTTCTTT
many	TRBV24-1	NA	TRBJ2-5	CATRATGGAETQYF	TGTGCCACCAGGGCCACAGGTGGGGCCGAGACCCAGTACTTC
many	TRBV5-6	NA	TRBJ2-1	CASSPPAAWNEQFF	TGTGCCAGCAGCCCGCCGGCGGCATGGAATGAGCAGTTCTTC
many	TRBV14	NA	TRBJ1-1	CASSPGTEAFF	TGTGCCAGCAGCCCAGGGACAGAAGCTTTCTTT
NA	TRBV20-1	NA	TRBJ2-5	CSAPTYQETQYF	TGCAGTGCTCCGACGTACCAAGAGACCCAGTACTTC